The clone carrying this T cell receptor (beta chain) was observed a few times. Its target is unknown. Germline V CDR1 and CDR2: GTSNPN, SVGIG (reference sequence). This CDR3 region has 14 residues. Trimming left V 2 bases short and J 2 bases short, with 10 bases between. Samples each had at least 5 micrograms of total RNA extracted. The data belong to a study of blood T cells in healthy people across ages. In the study overall: Capture via template switching afforded approximately one barcoded beta molecule per two T cells.

Primed by a sample-barcoded 5' primer and a J-beta primer mix, a second PCR proceeded for 7 to 11 cycles. TCRdb fed the 5' RACE reads into MiXCR, producing one record per CDR3 protein. The sample includes 550,000 to 700,000 distinct CDR3 sequences, 27% seen only once; the top ten take 15% to 20%. The study, taken as a whole, reports: Greater diversity and more naive CD4+ cells were seen in long-lived donors than in aged donors.

The source of this sequence is a woman between 65 and 79 years old in good health. V gene TRBV30 combines with J gene TRBJ2-1; D may correspond to TRBD1 or TRBD2 (5 bases each). The material sequenced was blood. The DNA of the CDR3 is TGTGCCTGGAGTACCTGGGGGACCTACAATGAGCAGTTCTTC. Its protein is CAWSTWGTYNEQFF.